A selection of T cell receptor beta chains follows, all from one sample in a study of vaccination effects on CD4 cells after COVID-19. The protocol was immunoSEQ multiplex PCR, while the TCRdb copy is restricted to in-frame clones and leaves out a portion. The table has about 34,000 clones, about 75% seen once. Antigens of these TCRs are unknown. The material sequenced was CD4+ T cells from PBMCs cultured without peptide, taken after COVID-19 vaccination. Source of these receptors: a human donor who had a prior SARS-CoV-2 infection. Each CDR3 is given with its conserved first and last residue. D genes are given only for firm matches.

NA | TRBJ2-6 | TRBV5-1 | TGCGCCAGCAGCTTCAGTCCCCGGGCCGGGGCCAACGTCCTGACTTTC | CASSFSPRAGANVLTF
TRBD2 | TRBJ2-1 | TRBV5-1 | TGCGCCAGTTGTAGCGGGGGGGCCTACAATGAGCAGTTCTTC | CASCSGGAYNEQFF
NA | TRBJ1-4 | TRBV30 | TGTGCCTCACAACAGGGCACAACTAATGAAAAACTGTTTTTT | CASQQGTTNEKLFF
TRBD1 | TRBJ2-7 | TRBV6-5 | TGTGCCAGCAGTCGAACACAGGGGGCCTACGAGCAGTACTTC | CASSRTQGAYEQYF
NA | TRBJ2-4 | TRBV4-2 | TGTGCCAGCAGCCCCCTAGACTATGGGGGAGCCAAAAACATTCAGTACTTC | CASSPLDYGGAKNIQYF
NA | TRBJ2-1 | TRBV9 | TGTGCCAGCAGCGTTTTGTCGGACGCCGCCTACAATGAGCAGTTCTTC | CASSVLSDAAYNEQFF
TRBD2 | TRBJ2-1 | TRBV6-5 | TGTGCCGGATCACTAGCGGGGAAAGATTACAATGAGCAGTTCTTC | CAGSLAGKDYNEQFF
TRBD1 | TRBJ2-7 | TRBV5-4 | TGTGCCAGCAGCTGGAAGGGACAGAGCTACGAGCAGTACTTC | CASSWKGQSYEQYF
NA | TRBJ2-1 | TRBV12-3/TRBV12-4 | TGTGCCAGCAGTTTAGCGGCAGGGCATGAGCAGTTCTTC | CASSLAAGHEQFF
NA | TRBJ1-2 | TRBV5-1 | TGCGCCAGCAGCTTTTCGGGACAAGCCTTTAGCTACACCTTC | CASSFSGQAFSYTF
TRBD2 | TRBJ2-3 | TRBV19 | TGTGCCAGTAGTCCCAAGGGGACTAGCGGGACGTACACAGATACGCAGTATTTT | CASSPKGTSGTYTDTQYF
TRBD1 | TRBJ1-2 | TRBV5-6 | TGTGCCAGCACCTCTCAGGGACAGGGGGCTTTCGGCTACACCTTC | CASTSQGQGAFGYTF
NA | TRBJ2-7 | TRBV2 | TGTGCCAGCACCCAGGACCGGGGCGAGCAGTACTTC | CASTQDRGEQYF